This T cell receptor beta chain was sequenced in a study of T cells in Graves' hyperthyroidism and ophthalmopathy. This clonotype was picked up many times. The V gene's germline CDR1 is SNHLY and CDR2 FYNNEI. This CDR3 region has 13 residues. V dropped 7 bases and J dropped 3; count of bases not matched to a gene: 5. TCR beta CDR3 regions were amplified from RNA transcripts. First-round RT-PCR with HTBI primers amplified the TCR CDR3 region. Via MiXCR, TCRdb re-called the multiplex PCR reads, giving one row per CDR3 protein. The sample yields around 350,000 distinct CDR3 sequences, more than 15% seen once.

V and J are TRBV2 and TRBJ2-7, with 8 bases aligning to TRBD2. The receptor was isolated from a woman aged 18-30 years with Graves' hyperthyroidism that later progressed to Graves' ophthalmopathy. Sequencing was done on a sample of blood. This CDR3 is CASKEREIYEQYF. The CDR3 DNA reads TGTGCCAGCAAGGAGCGGGAGATCTACGAGCAGTACTTC. Filled out from reference TRBV2 and TRBJ2-7, the complete variable domain reads EPEVTQTPSHQVTQMGQEVILRCVPISNHLYFYWYRQILGQKVEFLVSFYNNEISEKSEIFDDQFSVERPDGSNFTLKIRSTKLEDSAMYFCASKEREIYEQYFGPGTRLTVT.